The clone carrying this TCR beta chain was seen more than once but under ten times. The target antigen is unknown. The sample originates from a study of response to subunit inactivated influenza vaccine. TCRdb re-called the RT-PCR reads through MiXCR, storing one row per CDR3 protein. This sample yields fewer than 650,000 distinct CDR3 sequences, of which 10% to 15% are seen a single time; about 12% belongs to the top ten. V shed 6 bases and J 5 bases; nucleotides not matched to a gene: 10. This CDR3 is 15 amino acids long. The germline CDR1 and CDR2 sequences are SQVTM and ANQGSEA. Study-wide findings and caveats: Every seasonal influenza vaccination brings in few new T cells, the authors suggested.

The V call is TRBV29-1, the J call TRBJ2-1, with 10 bases aligning to TRBD1. Specimen: PBMCs from blood, collected 35 to 45 days after vaccination. The clonotype comes from a man over 45 who received an inactivated influenza vaccine. This CDR3 is CSVPNRDRGDNEQFF. CDR3 DNA: TGCAGCGTCCCCAACCGGGACAGGGGTGACAATGAGCAGTTCTTC.